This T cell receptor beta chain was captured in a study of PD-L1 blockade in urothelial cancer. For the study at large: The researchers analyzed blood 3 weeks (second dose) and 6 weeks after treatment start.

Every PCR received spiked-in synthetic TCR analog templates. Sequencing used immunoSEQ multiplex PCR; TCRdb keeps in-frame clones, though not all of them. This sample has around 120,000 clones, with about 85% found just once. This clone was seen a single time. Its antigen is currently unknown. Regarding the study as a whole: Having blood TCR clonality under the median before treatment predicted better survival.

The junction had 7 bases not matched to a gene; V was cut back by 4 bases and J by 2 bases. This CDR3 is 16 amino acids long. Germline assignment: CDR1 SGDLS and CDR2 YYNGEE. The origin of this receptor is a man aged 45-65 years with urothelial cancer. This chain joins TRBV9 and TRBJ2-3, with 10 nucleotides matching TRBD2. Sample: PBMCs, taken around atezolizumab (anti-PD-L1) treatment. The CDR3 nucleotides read TGTGCCAGCAGCCCAAGAACTAGCGGGACCACAGATACGCAGTATTTT. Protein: CASSPRTSGTTDTQYF.